The source of this T cell receptor (beta chain) is a study of T cells after yellow fever vaccination. The CDR3 consists of 15 residues. Germline V lookup: CDR1 SGHKS, CDR2 YYEKEE (reference sequence). V was shortened by 1 base and J by 6 bases, with 15 bases between the two germline ends. TCRdb re-called the 5' RACE reads through MiXCR, storing one row per CDR3 protein. This table has about 340,000 distinct CDR3 sequences, 9.5% to 15% appearing once. The rearrangement uses TRBV5-5 and TRBJ2-3; TRBD2 might be the D (5 bases). This receptor was identified in a man aged 18 to 30 who received the YFV17D yellow fever vaccine. Material: CD4+ T cells sorted from PBMCs, obtained 15 days after the yellow fever booster vaccination. CDR3 coding DNA: TGTGCCAGCAGCTTGCTCGTTCGGGGTGGCGATACGCAGTATTTT. This gives the protein CASSLLVRGGDTQYF.